The present T cell receptor beta chain was sequenced within a study of cytotoxic CD8 clonotypes in ibrutinib-treated CLL. As for the study in general: Patients: about 11 relapsed/refractory, about 14 treatment-naive, some 18 IGHV unmutated.

The repertoire was sequenced with immunoSEQ multiplex PCR; TCRdb's copy has only in-frame clones and lacks some. The data show 250,000 to 350,000 clones, about 72% seen once. The CDR3 spans 13 residues. V and J are TRBV7-5 and TRBJ1-1. TRBV7-5 is a pseudogene. The TCR comes from a human donor with chronic lymphocytic leukemia. The sample in question was PBMCs, obtained at disease progression, from a patient treated with ibrutinib. CDR3 sequence reads: CARSLINVTEAFF. The DNA of the CDR3 is TGTGCCAGAAGCTTAATAAACGTCACTGAAGCTTTCTTT.